The 18 T cell receptor beta chains given below trace back to one sample, sequenced in a study of cytomegalovirus exposure and HLA in healthy donors. PCR involved 60 Vbeta and 13 Jbeta primers. TCRdb's copy holds only in-frame clones and misses some; the assay was immunoSEQ multiplex PCR. The table has 100,000 to 130,000 clones, 60% to 80% seen once. Sample: PBMCs. Every receptor here comes from a man between 18 and 35 years old in good health and CMV-seronegative.

This clone has more than one count but fewer than ten. The rearrangement links TRBV6-5 to TRBJ1-4; weak D call: TRBD1 (6 bases). V shed 10 bases and J shed 0 bases, with 12 bases lying between them. The CDR3 is made up of 14 amino acids. From germline, CDR1 is MNHEY and CDR2 SVGAGI. The CDR3 coding sequence is TGTGCCACCGGGGGGCCCGCAACTAATGAAAAACTGTTTTTT. This codes for CATGGPATNEKLFF.

The chain is built from TRBV6-1 and TRBJ1-1; possible D gene TRBD1, 5 bases. Looked up from germline, CDR1 is MNHNS and CDR2 is SASEGT. Trimming pared 5 bases from V and 10 bases from J, leaving 14 bases between. This CDR3 is 12 amino acids long. The CDR3 loop is CASSQGERRAFF. The CDR3 nucleotides read TGTGCCAGCAGTCAAGGGGAGCGAAGAGCTTTCTTT.

V is TRBV6-1 and J is TRBJ2-7; 8 bases match TRBD1. CDR1 and CDR2 from the germline V gene are MNHNS and SASEGT. The CDR3 is made up of 13 amino acids. Unmatched junction bases numbered 5, after V lost 7 bases and J lost 3 bases. The CDR3 reads CASNLGQDYEQYF. In DNA, the CDR3 is TGTGCCAGCAATCTGGGACAGGACTACGAGCAGTACTTC.

This clone was recorded a few times. Distinct nucleotide sequences in the sample also encode this CDR3. The CDR3 coding sequence is TGCGCCAGCAGCCCCGGGACTAGCGGCGATGAGCAGTTCTTC. Residues: CASSPGTSGDEQFF. V and J are TRBV5-1 and TRBJ2-1, with 11 bases aligning to TRBD2. The CDR3 has 14 residues. The germline V gene encodes CDR1 SGHRS and CDR2 YFSETQ. J lost 8 bases, V lost 4 bases, and 5 bases had no gene match.

This clone was seen a few times. The rearrangement uses TRBV5-1 and TRBJ2-3, with TRBD2 identical over 7 bases. CDR3 length: 14 residues. The germline V gene has CDR1 SGHRS and CDR2 YFSETQ. With 3 bases clipped from V and 2 bases from J, the junction kept 3 bases outside the gene matches. The CDR3, as DNA: TGCGCCAGCAGCTCCGGGACTAACACAGATACGCAGTATTTT. It specifies CASSSGTNTDTQYF.

This clone was seen only a few times. The genes are TRBV9 and TRBJ1-5, with 7 bases aligning to TRBD1. The J segment lost 6 bases and the V segment lost 0 bases, leaving 3 bases of the junction unmatched. CDR1 SGDLS and CDR2 YYNGEE come from the germline V gene. CDR3 length: 14 amino acids. In DNA form, the CDR3 reads TGTGCCAGCAGCGTAGGGAAGGGGGCTCAGCCCCAGCATTTT. This gives the protein CASSVGKGAQPQHF.

This clone was detected only once. The gene calls are TRBV27 and TRBJ2-3; TRBD1 matches 9 bases. CDR1 MNHEY and CDR2 SMNVEV come from the germline V gene (reference sequence). The V gene end was trimmed by 4 bases and the J gene end by 2 bases; junction bases not matched to a gene: 7. The CDR3 totals 16 residues. CDR3 residues: CASSSGTGTNTDTQYF. The CDR3 DNA reads as TGTGCCAGCAGTTCCGGGACAGGGACTAACACAGATACGCAGTATTTT.

The chain joins TRBV7-2 to TRBJ2-7; 9 bases fit TRBD1. The CDR3 is 15 amino acids. From germline, CDR1 is SGHTA and CDR2 FQGNSA. After removal of 0 bases from V and 6 bases from J, the junction contained 6 bases not matched to a gene. The CDR3, as DNA: TGTGCCAGCAGCTTAGCCGGGACAGGGTCGGGCGAGCAGTACTTC. It codes for CASSLAGTGSGEQYF.

This clone was observed a few times. The J gene is TRBJ1-1, the V gene TRBV6-1; 7 bases match TRBD1. Trimming cost V 4 bases and J 11 bases; bases outside gene matches: 13. The CDR3 runs to 14 residues. Germline-derived CDR1 and CDR2 are MNHNS and SASEGT. CDR3 sequence reads: CASSVARTGSEAFF. CDR3 in DNA: TGTGCCAGCAGTGTAGCACGGACAGGAAGTGAGGCTTTCTTT.

This clone was observed a handful of times. The rearrangement links TRBV28 to TRBJ1-6; possible D gene TRBD1, 6 bases. Trimming left V 2 bases short and J 10 bases short, with 12 bases between. Germline CDR1 MDHEN, CDR2 SYDVKM. The CDR3 extends over 14 amino acids. CDR3 DNA: TGTGCCAGCAGTTTACCCAGACAGGTCTCACCCCTCCACTTT. Protein sequence: CASSLPRQVSPLHF.

This clone appeared a few times. This chain links TRBV30 with TRBJ1-5; 11 positions match TRBD1. Germline V gene lookup returns CDR1 GTSNPN and CDR2 SVGIG (reference sequence). V dropped 0 bases and J dropped 5; count of bases not matched to a gene: 6. The CDR3 has 16 residues. The CDR3 here is CAWSVNGTGGYQPQHF. DNA of the CDR3: TGTGCCTGGAGTGTAAATGGGACAGGGGGGTATCAGCCCCAGCATTTT.

The genes are TRBV2 and TRBJ2-1; possible D gene TRBD2, 6 bases. Germline CDR1 and CDR2: SNHLY and FYNNEI. The CDR3 is made up of 15 amino acids. V was pared by 5 bases and J by 8 bases, with 19 bases between. CDR3 residues: CASSKTRSPGDEQFF. Here the CDR3 DNA reads TGTGCCAGCAGTAAGACCCGGTCTCCGGGGGATGAGCAGTTCTTC.

This clone was seen only a few times. The chain has TRBV7-8 and TRBJ1-6; 9 bases match TRBD1. This CDR3 contains 15 residues. The ends lost 3 bases at V and 8 bases at J; junction bases unmatched: 5. Germline V gives CDR1 SGHVS, CDR2 FQNEAQ. The chain's CDR3 is CASSLGTGLYSPLHF. CDR3 DNA: TGTGCCAGCAGCTTGGGGACAGGGCTGTATTCACCCCTCCACTTT.

The genes are TRBV19 and TRBJ1-5; 7 bases map to TRBD1. The germline V gene has CDR1 LNHDA and CDR2 SQIVND (reference sequence). Losses at the gene ends were 0 bases for V and 7 bases for J; bases not matched to a gene: 9. The CDR3 consists of 16 residues. DNA of the CDR3: TGTGCCAGTAGTATAGATTGGACAGGCTTTTTGCAGCCCCAGCATTTT. This sequence encodes CASSIDWTGFLQPQHF.

This chain joins TRBV28 and TRBJ1-1; D gene unclear. The length of the CDR3 is 12 residues. Germline CDR1 and CDR2: MDHEN and SYDVKM. The ends were cut back, 7 bases at V and 5 bases at J, with 11 bases in the middle. The CDR3 loop reads CASTSVRTEAFF. The CDR3 bases are TGTGCCAGCACCTCTGTTCGTACTGAAGCTTTCTTT.

The chain is built from TRBV19 and TRBJ2-7; a weak D match, TRBD1 (5 bases). Trimming pared 5 bases from V and 3 bases from J, leaving 14 bases between. Germline values: CDR1 LNHDA, CDR2 SQIVND (reference sequence). The CDR3 contains 14 residues. The CDR3 region is CASSVTVDGYEQYF. The DNA of the CDR3 is TGTGCCAGTAGTGTGACAGTGGACGGCTACGAGCAGTACTTC.

V and J are TRBV11-2 and TRBJ2-5; 9 bases are shared with TRBD1. Per germline, CDR1 SGHAT and CDR2 FQNNGV. The CDR3 runs to 15 residues. Trimming cost V 3 bases and J 4 bases; bases outside gene matches: 6. The CDR3 protein is CASSLGTGIVETQYF. CDR3 coding DNA: TGTGCCAGCAGCTTGGGGACAGGGATAGTAGAGACCCAGTACTTC.

V and J are TRBV15 and TRBJ2-5; perhaps TRBD2 as D (7 bases). Germline lookup yields CDR1 LNHNV and CDR2 YYDKDF (reference sequence). The CDR3 runs 17 residues. Deletions cut 3 bases from V and 2 bases from J, with 19 bases between. The CDR3 DNA reads as TGTGCCACCAGCAGCCCTCATCGGGGGGCCGTGCAAGAGACCCAGTACTTC. It is translated as CATSSPHRGAVQETQYF.